The 26 T cell receptor beta chains listed next were all sequenced from one sample in a study of stem cell transplantation in POMP-related autoinflammatory disease. Study observations and caveats: A trend toward lower repertoire diversity and greater clonality appeared in every analyzed T-cell subset of PRAID patients. Patients with PRAID showed a restricted number of unique TRB V-J gene pairings.

Data came from immunoSEQ multiplex PCR; TCRdb stores just in-frame clones and leaves some out. Among 11,000 or so clones listed, approximately 86% were seen once. Antigen specificity for these receptors is unknown. The source was CD8+ T cells from PBMCs, collected before stem cell transplantation. These receptors originate from a human donor with POMP-related autoinflammation and immune dysregulation (PRAID).

This clone turned up a few times. The rearrangement links TRBV5-4 to TRBJ2-3, with 13 positions matching TRBD2. With V trimmed by 3 bases and J by 6 bases, 10 bases remained unmatched. The CDR3 spans 17 residues. In germline, CDR1 is SGHNT, CDR2 YYREEE (reference sequence). The CDR3 protein is CASSSRLAGGWLDTQYF. The CDR3 DNA is TGTGCCAGCAGCTCCAGACTAGCGGGAGGCTGGTTGGATACGCAGTATTTT.

This clone has just a few counts. This chain connects TRBV27 to TRBJ2-7; the D gene is possibly TRBD2 (5 bases). V was cut by 0 bases and J by 9 bases, with 12 bases left in between. Germline CDR1 and CDR2: MNHEY and SMNVEV (reference sequence). CDR3 length: 13 residues. The CDR3 DNA is TGTGCCAGCAGTTTATCTCCCGGGATTGGGCAGTACTTC. It is translated as CASSLSPGIGQYF.

The gene calls are TRBV6-4 and TRBJ2-2; no firm D call. The V and J ends lost 6 bases and 6 bases respectively, with 8 bases between them. CDR1 and CDR2 (germline): MRHNA, SNTAGT. The CDR3 loop spans 12 amino acids. The DNA of the CDR3 is TGTGCCAGCAGCGCAGTGGCCGGGGAGCTGTTTTTT. This translates into CASSAVAGELFF.

The J gene is TRBJ2-7, the V gene TRBV28, with D possibly being TRBD1 (5 bases). The CDR3 has 13 residues. Germline values: CDR1 MDHEN, CDR2 SYDVKM. Between the trimmed V and J ends, which lost 5 bases and 5 bases, there was a span of 13 bases. Here the CDR3 DNA reads TGTGCCAGCAGTACGATGGGGCGCCACGAGCAGTACTTC. Protein product: CASSTMGRHEQYF. Filled out from reference TRBV28 and TRBJ2-7, the complete variable domain reads DVKVTQSSRYLVKRTGEKVFLECVQDMDHENMFWYRQDPGLGLRLIYFSYDVKMKEKGDIPEGYSVSREKKERFSLILESASTNQTSMYLCASSTMGRHEQYFGPGTRLTVT.

This clone was observed a few times. This sequence joins TRBV27 and TRBJ1-6, with 10 bases identical to TRBD1. J was trimmed by 7 bases and V by 5 bases; bases with no gene match: 11. The CDR3 totals 17 residues. Germline V CDR1 and CDR2: MNHEY, SMNVEV (reference sequence). Here the CDR3 reads CASSLVVPGQGNSPLHF. Here the CDR3 DNA reads TGTGCCAGCAGTCTAGTAGTACCGGGACAGGGGAATTCACCCCTCCACTTT.

This chain links TRBV19 with TRBJ1-1, with 9 bases aligning to TRBD1. V was pared by 3 bases and J by 5 bases, with 4 bases of the junction left unmatched. CDR1 is LNHDA and CDR2 is SQIVND in the germline V gene (reference sequence). The CDR3 totals 14 residues. CDR3 loop: CASSISTGGTEAFF. The CDR3 region has the DNA TGTGCCAGTAGTATTTCGACAGGGGGGACTGAAGCTTTCTTT.

The chain carries TRBV6-1 and TRBJ2-7, with unresolved D. This CDR3 contains 12 residues. The V gene's germline CDR1 is MNHNS and CDR2 SASEGT. V lost 7 bases and J lost 2, with 9 bases in between. The CDR3 region has the DNA TGTGCCAGCACCAGTAACACCTACGAGCAGTACTTC. Translation: CASTSNTYEQYF.

The chain employs TRBV7-9 and TRBJ1-4; no reliable D call. The germline V gene has CDR1 SEHNR and CDR2 FQNEAQ (reference sequence). Between the trimmed V and J ends, which lost 5 bases and 6 bases, there was a span of 22 bases. The CDR3 length is 17 residues. As DNA, the CDR3 is TGTGCCAGCAGCCCCTCGGTCGGCGAGAGGACGTATGAAAAACTGTTTTTT. Translated, it gives CASSPSVGERTYEKLFF.

There are a few counts of this clone. The chain joins TRBV4-2 to TRBJ1-1; D uncertain. V lost 1 base to trimming and J lost 4 bases, with 4 bases between them. Germline V lookup: CDR1 LGHNA, CDR2 YNFKEQ. The CDR3 totals 12 residues. This CDR3 reads CASSQGLTEAFF. The CDR3, as DNA: TGTGCCAGCAGCCAAGGTCTCACTGAAGCTTTCTTT.

The sample holds a few counts of this clone. V gene TRBV30 combines with J gene TRBJ1-5; the D is unclear. Germline values: CDR1 GTSNPN, CDR2 SVGIG (reference sequence). CDR3 length: 14 amino acids. The V and J ends lost 1 base and 0 bases respectively, with 7 bases between them. CDR3 DNA: TGTGCCTGGAGTGACGATTATAGCAATCAGCCCCAGCATTTT. This encodes CAWSDDYSNQPQHF.

The rearrangement uses TRBV19 and TRBJ1-1; D gene uncertain. Germline V gene lookup returns CDR1 LNHDA and CDR2 SQIVND (reference sequence). V gave up 5 bases and J gave up 3 bases, with 10 bases separating them. This CDR3 comprises 13 residues. The CDR3 nucleotides are TGTGCCAGTAGTCTGACGACTGACACTGAAGCTTTCTTT. This translates into CASSLTTDTEAFF.

In DNA form, the CDR3 reads TGCACCAGCAGCCAAGATAGGGACTGGTGGCGTGTCTCCTACAATGAGCAGTTCTTC. It translates to CTSSQDRDWWRVSYNEQFF. This rearrangement joins TRBV1 to TRBJ2-1; TRBD2 is taken as the D call from the table, unchecked against the DNA. TRBV1 is a recognized pseudogene. The CDR3 extends over 19 amino acids.

Only a few counts were recorded for this clone. The chain joins TRBV11-2 to TRBJ2-7, with a tentative D call TRBD2 (6 bases). Germline values: CDR1 SGHAT, CDR2 FQNNGV. The CDR3 is 14 residues long. V was shortened by 5 bases and J by 3 bases, with 14 bases between the two germline ends. CDR3 nucleotide sequence: TGTGCCAGCAGCCTAAGCGGAGGGTACTACGAGCAGTACTTC. It encodes CASSLSGGYYEQYF.

The chain has TRBV4-2 and TRBJ2-7; possibly TRBD2 for D (6 bases). The CDR3 sequence is 17 residues long. V dropped 0 bases and J dropped 4 bases, with 19 bases sitting between them. Looked up from germline, CDR1 is LGHNA and CDR2 is YNFKEQ. As DNA, the CDR3 is TGTGCCAGCAGCCAAGAGAGCGGAGGGAGCACCCGATACGAGCAGTACTTC. This translates into CASSQESGGSTRYEQYF.

The chain carries TRBV6-1 and TRBJ1-1, with TRBD1 matching over 8 bases. Germline CDR1 is MNHNS and CDR2 is SASEGT. The J segment lost 1 base and the V segment lost 8 bases, leaving 3 bases of the junction unmatched. The CDR3 runs 13 residues. CDR3 sequence (DNA): TGTGCCAGCCGACAGGGGTGGAACACTGAAGCTTTCTTT. Translating gives CASRQGWNTEAFF.

The chain has TRBV7-9 and TRBJ1-1; D gene uncertain. Germline V lookup: CDR1 SEHNR, CDR2 FQNEAQ (reference sequence). V was pared by 8 bases and J by 0 bases, with 4 bases between. The CDR3 is made up of 11 amino acids. CDR3 protein: CASHMNTEAFF. The CDR3 nucleotides read TGTGCCAGCCATATGAACACTGAAGCTTTCTTT.

V is TRBV4-1 and J is TRBJ2-3; no definite D call. Germline V gene lookup returns CDR1 MGHRA and CDR2 YSYEKL. The CDR3 contains 15 residues. The V and J ends lost 3 bases and 1 base respectively, with 11 bases between them. The DNA of the CDR3 is TGCGCCAGCAGCCACGAACCGAAGGGCACAGATACGCAGTATTTT. Its translation is CASSHEPKGTDTQYF.

The gene calls are TRBV13 and TRBJ2-7; no reliable D call. The CDR3 consists of 13 residues. Trimming removed 3 bases at V and 0 bases at J, with 6 bases between. CDR1 and CDR2 from the germline V gene are PRHDT and FYEKMQ (reference sequence). The CDR3 is CASSFRASYEQYF. In nucleotides, the CDR3 is TGTGCCAGCAGCTTCCGTGCCTCCTACGAGCAGTACTTC.

The chain links TRBV27 to TRBJ1-1; 7 nucleotides align to TRBD1. J was trimmed by 7 bases and V by 2 bases; bases with no gene match: 7. This CDR3 has 14 amino acids. Germline assignment: CDR1 MNHEY and CDR2 SMNVEV (reference sequence). The CDR3 here is CASSLGTEALEAFF. For the CDR3, the DNA is TGTGCCAGCAGTTTAGGGACAGAGGCTCTTGAAGCTTTCTTT.

V usage is TRBV6-1 and J usage is TRBJ2-7; a weak D match, TRBD2 (6 bases). Germline V gene lookup returns CDR1 MNHNS and CDR2 SASEGT. This CDR3 is 15 amino acids long. Trimming took off 2 bases at V and 3 bases at J, with 14 bases between the two ends. The CDR3 DNA sequence: TGTGCCAGCAGTGAAAATTTGGGTAGCGGCTACGAGCAGTACTTC. Translation: CASSENLGSGYEQYF.

The chain joins TRBV4-1 to TRBJ2-7, with TRBD2 matching 7 bases. This CDR3 comprises 15 residues. The V and J ends lost 3 bases and 2 bases, in that order; junction bases with no gene match: 7. The germline V gene has CDR1 MGHRA and CDR2 YSYEKL. CDR3 bases: TGCGCCAGCAGCCATAGGGCGGGGGTACCCTACGAGCAGTACTTC. Translated, it gives CASSHRAGVPYEQYF.

V is TRBV9 and J is TRBJ2-3, with 14 bases identical to TRBD2. The germline V gene has CDR1 SGDLS and CDR2 YYNGEE. This CDR3 is 19 amino acids long. V dropped 0 bases and J dropped 1; count of bases not matched to a gene: 7. CDR3 amino acids: CASSVAGLAGVGGTDTQYF. CDR3 in DNA: TGTGCCAGCAGCGTAGCGGGACTAGCGGGAGTGGGGGGCACAGATACGCAGTATTTT.

This clone appeared a single time. This chain joins TRBV28 and TRBJ1-4, with unresolved D. The germline V gene has CDR1 MDHEN and CDR2 SYDVKM. Trimming took 3 bases from V and 14 from J, leaving 10 bases between them. The CDR3 is 11 residues long. The CDR3, as DNA: TGTGCCAGCAGTTTTCTTGGTGGGCTGTTTTTT. Translated: CASSFLGGLFF.

The J gene is TRBJ1-1, the V gene TRBV30; D ambiguous. CDR3 length: 13 residues. V lost 0 bases and J lost 0, with 5 bases in between. Germline V gene data show CDR1 as GTSNPN and CDR2 as SVGIG (reference sequence). The CDR3 loop reads CAWSVGMNTEAFF. The CDR3 DNA sequence: TGTGCCTGGAGTGTGGGGATGAACACTGAAGCTTTCTTT.

The chain carries TRBV7-9 and TRBJ1-3; no firm D call. The germline V gene has CDR1 SEHNR and CDR2 FQNEAQ (reference sequence). This CDR3 is built from 14 residues. Trimming left V 2 bases short and J 3 bases short, with 8 bases between. The CDR3 is CASSLRIDGNTIYF. CDR3 sequence (DNA): TGTGCCAGCAGCTTACGCATCGATGGAAACACCATATATTTT. Complete variable domain (other parts from reference TRBV7-9 and TRBJ1-3): DTGVSQNPRHKITKRGQNVTFRCDPISEHNRLYWYRQTLGQGPEFLTYFQNEAQLEKSRLLSDRFSAERPKGSFSTLEIQRTEQGDSAMYLCASSLRIDGNTIYFGEGSWLTVV.

This chain connects TRBV27 to TRBJ1-1; D is undetermined. The CDR3 runs 14 residues. Germline lookup yields CDR1 MNHEY and CDR2 SMNVEV (reference sequence). The V and J ends lost 2 bases and 2 bases respectively, with 9 bases between them. CDR3 region: CASSLKGPNTEAFF. CDR3 nucleotide sequence: TGTGCCAGCAGTTTAAAAGGGCCTAACACTGAAGCTTTCTTT.